Listed here are 10 T cell receptor beta chains from one sample, sequenced in a study of PD-1 blockade in mismatch repair-deficient tumors. Only in-frame clones appear in the TCRdb table, and some are missing; sequencing was by immunoSEQ multiplex PCR. The repertoire holds 77,000 or so clones, with 65% to 85% as singletons. The sequencing used peripheral blood, collected 44 weeks after starting pembrolizumab. These receptors were taken from an adult with mismatch repair-deficient cancer.

The rearrangement joins TRBV7-9 to TRBJ1-1; 7 bases match TRBD1. Looked up from germline, CDR1 is SEHNR and CDR2 is FQNEAQ (reference sequence). The length of the CDR3 is 16 residues. V trimming: 5 bases; J trimming: 8 bases; junction bases outside the gene matches: 17. The CDR3 reads CASSPREGQHYYEAFF. The CDR3 nucleotides are TGTGCCAGCAGCCCGCGTGAGGGACAGCATTATTACGAAGCTTTCTTT.

CDR3 amino acids: CASSPIKTASNEKLFF. The DNA for the CDR3 is TGTGCCAGCTCACCAATTAAGACCGCCTCTAATGAAAAACTGTTTTTT. The chain uses TRBV18 and TRBJ1-4; D is unresolved. CDR3 length equals 16 residues. Per the germline V gene, CDR1 is KGHSH and CDR2 is LQKENI. Trimming stripped 2 bases from V and 3 bases from J, with 13 bases between.

The chain is built from TRBV5-1 and TRBJ1-4; no reliable D call. V was cut by 5 bases and J by 3 bases, with 8 bases left in between. CDR3 length: 13 residues. The germline gives CDR1 SGHRS, CDR2 YFSETQ. CDR3 sequence reads: CASRTAANEKLFF. The DNA for the CDR3 is TGCGCCAGCAGGACTGCCGCTAATGAAAAACTGTTTTTT.

The chain is built from TRBV4-2 and TRBJ2-1, with D possibly matching TRBD2 (6 bases). V lost 1 base and J 6 bases, leaving 13 bases between the germline ends. Germline values: CDR1 LGHNA, CDR2 YNFKEQ. The CDR3 is 15 amino acids. The CDR3 DNA reads TGTGCCAGCAGCCAAGGGCAGGGACTTTTCAATGAGCAGTTCTTC. Protein: CASSQGQGLFNEQFF.

This chain uses TRBV11-2 with TRBJ2-5; TRBD1 agrees at 8 bases. The length of the CDR3 is 19 residues. Per the germline V gene, CDR1 is SGHAT and CDR2 is FQNNGV. V lost 0 bases, J lost 1 base, and 13 bases stayed unmatched. The DNA of the CDR3 is TGTGCCAGCAGCTTAGATTACGCGATCGCAGGGGGCCTCCAAGAGACCCAGTACTTC. It encodes CASSLDYAIAGGLQETQYF.

This clone turned up a few times. V usage is TRBV28 and J usage is TRBJ2-7; 7 positions agree with TRBD2. Germline V gene data show CDR1 as MDHEN and CDR2 as SYDVKM. This CDR3 spans 12 amino acids. The junction had 1 base not matched to a gene; V was cut back by 3 bases and J by 5 bases. The CDR3 DNA follows: TGTGCCAGCAGTTTGGGGGGGGACGAGCAGTACTTC. This sequence encodes CASSLGGDEQYF.

The rearrangement joins TRBV5-4 to TRBJ2-1, with 8 bases lining up with TRBD2. This CDR3 has 15 amino acids. Germline loops: CDR1 SGHNT, CDR2 YYREEE (reference sequence). Unmatched junction bases numbered 3, after V lost 0 bases and J lost 4 bases. CDR3 DNA: TGTGCCAGCAGCTTGGCGGGAGGGGAATACAATGAGCAGTTCTTC. Encoded protein: CASSLAGGEYNEQFF.

V and J are TRBV6-1 and TRBJ1-2, with 8 bases matching TRBD1. Per germline, CDR1 MNHNS and CDR2 SASEGT. The CDR3 has 14 residues. With V trimmed by 4 bases and J by 4 bases, 5 bases remained unmatched. CDR3 sequence reads: CASSVGQGGYGYTF. The CDR3, as DNA: TGTGCCAGCAGTGTAGGACAGGGCGGCTATGGCTACACCTTC.

The gene calls are TRBV27 and TRBJ1-1; D gene ambiguous. The ends were cut back, 1 base at V and 2 bases at J, with 8 bases in the middle. CDR1 and CDR2 from the germline V gene are MNHEY and SMNVEV (reference sequence). The CDR3 has 14 amino acids. Here the CDR3 reads CASSLWAVNTEAFF. CDR3 DNA sequence: TGTGCCAGCAGTTTATGGGCAGTTAACACTGAAGCTTTCTTT.

The chain employs TRBV28 and TRBJ2-3, with a weak D call TRBD2 (5 bases). The length of the CDR3 is 15 residues. CDR1 MDHEN and CDR2 SYDVKM come from the germline V gene. V dropped 3 bases and J dropped 4 bases, with 14 bases sitting between them. The CDR3 here is CASSFRGGSSDTQYF. The CDR3 DNA follows: TGTGCCAGCAGTTTTCGTGGTGGGAGTTCAGATACGCAGTATTTT.